A selection of T cell receptor beta chains follows, all from one sample in a study of cytomegalovirus exposure and HLA in healthy donors. Clones were sequenced by immunoSEQ multiplex PCR, and TCRdb holds only the in-frame ones, with some missing. The table lists over 200,000 clones, 82% of them singletons. Sequenced sample: PBMCs. The receptors derive from a middle-aged woman in good health and CMV-seropositive. CDR3s include the opening cysteine and the closing phenylalanine or tryptophan. A D gene is named only where the DNA matches it firmly. The listing skips clone size in some rows; elsewhere it reads once, few, many or a size class.

TRBJ1-2,NA,TRBV30,NA,CALPSPTGRYAGYTF,TGTGCTCTCCCTTCTCCAACAGGAAGATATGCTGGCTACACCTTC
TRBJ1-1,NA,TRBV7-9,TRBD1,CSSSLDRVGPEAFF,TGTTCCAGCAGCCTGGACAGGGTAGGGCCTGAAGCTTTCTTT
TRBJ2-3,NA,TRBV5-6,TRBD1,CASSLGQGIGDTQYF,TGTGCCAGCAGCTTGGGACAGGGGATTGGAGATACGCAGTATTTT
TRBJ1-5,few,TRBV4-2,NA,CASSSSGSGNQPQHF,TGTGCCAGCAGCTCCAGTGGGAGCGGCAATCAGCCCCAGCATTTT
TRBJ2-3,NA,TRBV27,NA,CASSWREADTQYF,TGTGCCAGCAGTTGGCGGGAAGCAGATACGCAGTATTTT
TRBJ2-7,once,TRBV27,NA,CASSLFGGKKVYEQYF,TGTGCCAGCAGTTTATTTGGAGGTAAAAAAGTCTACGAGCAGTACTTC
TRBJ2-1,NA,TRBV19,TRBD2,CASSRPSGAFSYNEQFF,TGTGCCAGTAGTCGCCCTAGCGGGGCCTTCTCCTACAATGAGCAGTTCTTC
TRBJ1-1,few,TRBV7-2,NA,CASEEGFNTEAFF,TGTGCCAGCGAGGAGGGGTTTAACACTGAAGCTTTCTTT
TRBJ2-1,NA,TRBV7-9,NA,CASSVLELAYNEQFF,TGTGCCAGCAGCGTACTAGAGTTGGCCTACAATGAGCAGTTCTTC
TRBJ2-2,few,TRBV19,TRBD1,CASSMFRGRSNTGELFF,TGTGCCAGTAGTATGTTCAGGGGGCGGTCGAACACCGGGGAGCTGTTTTTT
TRBJ1-1,NA,TRBV18,NA,CASFRHPNTEAFF,TGTGCCAGCTTCAGACACCCTAACACTGAAGCTTTCTTT
TRBJ2-7,NA,TRBV27,TRBD2,CASSPLIRGGPHEQYF,TGTGCCAGCAGCCCATTAATTAGGGGAGGGCCCCACGAGCAGTACTTC
TRBJ1-4,NA,TRBV6-5,NA,CASSYSWRATNEKLFF,TGTGCCAGCAGTTATTCTTGGCGGGCAACTAATGAAAAACTGTTTTTT
TRBJ2-7,NA,TRBV4-3,NA,CASSQAQAAYEQYF,TGCGCCAGCAGCCAAGCACAGGCGGCCTACGAGCAGTACTTC
TRBJ2-7,NA,TRBV2,NA,CASSRVFREREQYF,TGTGCCAGCAGCCGGGTTTTTCGGGAGCGCGAGCAGTACTTC
TRBJ1-1,NA,TRBV6-5,TRBD1,CASTPQGWNTEAFF,TGTGCCAGCACTCCACAGGGGTGGAACACTGAAGCTTTCTTT
TRBJ1-1,NA,TRBV5-1,TRBD1,CASSPGQGYTEAFF,TGCGCCAGCAGCCCAGGACAGGGTTACACTGAAGCTTTCTTT
TRBJ1-1,few,TRBV19,TRBD1,CASGDSSIYRGAFF,TGTGCCAGTGGGGACAGTAGTATTTATCGAGGAGCTTTCTTT
TRBJ1-3,NA,TRBV19,NA,CASTVGTARNTIYF,TGTGCCAGTACCGTGGGGACTGCGAGAAACACCATATATTTT
TRBJ1-2,once,TRBV30,NA,CAWSRDFTVGYTF,TGTGCCTGGAGTCGCGATTTTACGGTGGGCTACACCTTC
TRBJ1-2,NA,TRBV4-2,TRBD1,CASSQTGGTGGCTF,TGTGCCAGCAGCCAAACAGGGGGAACCGGGGGCTGCACCTTC
TRBJ1-1,NA,TRBV4-3,NA,CASSRGWDTEAFF,TGCGCCAGCAGTCGGGGGTGGGACACTGAAGCTTTCTTT
TRBJ1-4,NA,TRBV30,NA,CAWSPRGILNEKLFF,TGTGCCTGGAGCCCGCGGGGAATTCTTAATGAAAAACTGTTTTTT
TRBJ1-1,NA,TRBV7-6,NA,CASSLEQMNTEAFF,TGTGCCAGCAGCTTAGAACAGATGAACACTGAAGCTTTCTTT
TRBJ1-5,NA,TRBV2,NA,CASSEVSSNQPQHF,TGTGCCAGCAGTGAGGTCAGTAGCAATCAGCCCCAGCATTTT
TRBJ2-3,NA,TRBV6-6,TRBD2,CASTQRGTTDTQYF,TGTGCCAGCACCCAGCGGGGGACCACAGATACGCAGTATTTT
TRBJ2-5,NA,TRBV6-5,NA,CASSSLLRREQETQYF,TGTGCCAGCAGTTCCCTCTTACGCAGGGAACAAGAGACCCAGTACTTC
TRBJ1-3,NA,TRBV7-6,TRBD1,CASSTRQGSGNTIYF,TGTGCCAGCAGCACTAGACAGGGATCCGGAAACACCATATATTTT